This passage covers 16 T cell receptor beta chains from one sample sequenced in a study of CD8 T cells in Susac syndrome. It was with random hexamers that roughly 0.45 to 1 ug RNA was reverse transcribed. TCRdb itself ran the immunoSEQ multiplex PCR reads through MiXCR, one entry per CDR3 protein. Of some 150,000 distinct CDR3 sequences in the sample, approximately 96% were seen once. Specimen: CD4+ T cells from PBMCs. These receptors originate from a human donor with Susac syndrome.

This clonotype showed up just once. The chain uses TRBV10-2 and TRBJ2-7, with no clear D. The CDR3 loop spans 12 amino acids. The V gene's germline CDR1 is WSHSY and CDR2 SAAADI. V dropped 3 bases and J dropped 5 bases, with 8 bases sitting between them. CDR3 coding DNA: TGCGCCAGCAGTGACGTCCCGAACGAGCAGTACTTC. It translates to CASSDVPNEQYF.

CDR3 nucleotide sequence: TGCAGTGCTAGAGTTTGGGGGGCATCGGACAATGAGCAGTTCTTC. As protein: CSARVWGASDNEQFF. This chain connects TRBV20-1 to TRBJ2-1; D possibly matches TRBD1 or TRBD2 (6 bases each). Per the germline V gene, CDR1 is DFQATT and CDR2 is SNEGSKA (reference sequence). This CDR3 is built from 15 residues. With 1 base removed from V and 5 bases from J, the gap between germline ends came to 15 bases.

The chain links TRBV20-1 to TRBJ2-1, with D possibly matching TRBD2 (5 bases). Trimming pared 6 bases from V and 12 bases from J, leaving 18 bases between. The CDR3 covers 12 residues. Germline lookup yields CDR1 DFQATT and CDR2 SNEGSKA (reference sequence). The CDR3 nucleotides read TGCAGTGCCCCTGGGGTAGCGAAGAGGCAGTTCTTC. This gives the protein CSAPGVAKRQFF.

This chain links TRBV23-1 with TRBJ2-3; TRBD2 matches 7 bases. TRBV23-1 is an open reading frame whose function is uncertain. V lost 3 bases, J lost 5 bases, and 11 bases stayed unmatched. The CDR3 contains 16 residues. The CDR3 region is CASSHGVRLAVDTQYF. CDR3 bases: TGCGCCAGCAGTCACGGCGTGCGACTAGCAGTAGATACGCAGTATTTT.

The gene calls are TRBV4-1 and TRBJ1-5; no reliable D call. V gave up 1 base and J gave up 4 bases, with 17 bases separating them. The CDR3 is 17 amino acids. Germline assignment: CDR1 MGHRA and CDR2 YSYEKL. The CDR3 reads CASSQVGRRAENQPQHF. CDR3 in DNA: TGCGCCAGCAGCCAAGTGGGTCGGAGGGCGGAGAATCAGCCCCAGCATTTT.

V gene TRBV20-1 combines with J gene TRBJ2-2; possibly TRBD2 for D (6 bases). V lost 4 bases and J 0 bases, leaving 12 bases between the germline ends. Germline CDR1 DFQATT, CDR2 SNEGSKA (reference sequence). The CDR3 is made up of 15 amino acids. This chain's CDR3 is CSATTGTANTGELFF. The CDR3 nucleotides are TGCAGTGCTACTACCGGGACTGCGAACACCGGGGAGCTGTTTTTT.

The CDR3 DNA reads TGTGCCACCAGCAGGACCGCCGCAGGGGGCCCGAACACCGGGGAGCTGTTTTTT. It translates to CATSRTAAGGPNTGELFF. The chain links TRBV15 to TRBJ2-2; 8 bases are shared with TRBD1. The V segment lost 3 bases and the J segment 0 bases; nucleotides outside the gene matches: 9. CDR3 length: 18 amino acids. Looked up from germline, CDR1 is LNHNV and CDR2 is YYDKDF (reference sequence).

The V call is TRBV27, the J call TRBJ1-2; D remains ambiguous. In germline, CDR1 is MNHEY, CDR2 SMNVEV (reference sequence). Deletions cut 2 bases from V and 6 bases from J, with 13 bases between. CDR3 length equals 14 residues. The CDR3 sequence is CASSLGTPGNGYTF. The CDR3 region has the DNA TGTGCCAGCAGTTTAGGAACCCCGGGCAATGGCTACACCTTC.

This rearrangement joins TRBV27 to TRBJ1-2; 9 positions agree with TRBD1. V lost 5 bases and J lost 4; bases outside the gene matches: 8. CDR3 length: 15 residues. The germline V gene encodes CDR1 MNHEY and CDR2 SMNVEV (reference sequence). The CDR3 nucleotides are TGTGCCAGCAGTCCCCGGGACAGGGAGGGCTATGGCTACACCTTC. Translated: CASSPRDREGYGYTF.

V is TRBV28 and J is TRBJ2-1; D not resolved. CDR1 MDHEN and CDR2 SYDVKM come from the germline V gene. The CDR3 covers 14 residues. The V end was cut by 7 bases, the J end by 5 bases, with 15 bases between. CDR3 protein: CASKRPTPNNEQFF. CDR3 nucleotide sequence: TGTGCCAGCAAACGCCCCACTCCGAACAATGAGCAGTTCTTC.

CDR3 sequence (DNA): TGCAGTGTCAAACCGACAGGGGACTCACCCCTCCACTTT. This encodes CSVKPTGDSPLHF. V and J are TRBV20-1 and TRBJ1-6, with 8 bases matching TRBD1. The germline V gene has CDR1 DFQATT and CDR2 SNEGSKA (reference sequence). With V trimmed by 7 bases and J by 10 bases, 9 bases remained unmatched. This CDR3 spans 13 amino acids.

The chain combines TRBV6-2 or TRBV6-3 with TRBJ1-5, with 7 bases that match TRBD1. This CDR3 region has 17 residues. The V and J ends lost 6 bases and 3 bases, in that order; junction bases with no gene match: 14. Germline V CDR1 and CDR2: MNHEY, SVGEGT. CDR3 in DNA: TGTGCCAGCAGATACAGAGGGGACACAGGGGTCAATCAGCCCCAGCATTTT. It codes for CASRYRGDTGVNQPQHF.

CDR3 protein: CASSLAMTSRETQYF. The CDR3 DNA follows: TGTGCCAGCAGCTTAGCGATGACTAGCAGGGAGACCCAGTACTTC. This sequence joins TRBV7-2 and TRBJ2-5; 7 bases fit TRBD2. Losses at the gene ends were 0 bases for V and 5 bases for J; bases not matched to a gene: 6. The length of the CDR3 is 15 residues. Germline-derived CDR1 and CDR2 are SGHTA and FQGNSA. The full variable domain, in which reference TRBV7-2 and TRBJ2-5 provide the parts outside the CDR3, is GAGVSQSPSNKVTEKGKDVELRCDPISGHTALYWYRQSLGQGLEFLIYFQGNSAPDKSGLPSDRFSAERTGGSVSTLTIQRTQQEDSAVYLCASSLAMTSRETQYFGPGTRLLVL.

The genes are TRBV2 and TRBJ1-5, with 8 bases identical to TRBD1. V dropped 3 bases and J dropped 7; count of bases not matched to a gene: 2. The germline V gene has CDR1 SNHLY and CDR2 FYNNEI. The CDR3 contains 13 residues. CDR3 loop: CASSETGVQPQHF. CDR3 in DNA: TGTGCCAGCAGTGAGACAGGGGTACAGCCCCAGCATTTT.

The chain joins TRBV12-3 or TRBV12-4 to TRBJ2-7, with D possibly matching TRBD1 (7 bases). The V gene lost 5 bases and the J gene lost 2 bases, with 16 bases spanning the gap. The CDR3 runs 15 residues. In DNA, the CDR3 is TGTGCCAGCAGTCCCCTCGGCAGGGGGGCCTACGAGCAGTACTTC. Translation: CASSPLGRGAYEQYF.

This clonotype showed up just once. The rearrangement joins TRBV18 to TRBJ2-7; TRBD1 is a possible D gene (6 bases). CDR1 is KGHSH, CDR2 LQKENI, per germline. V was pared by 0 bases and J by 2 bases, with 8 bases between. This CDR3 has 14 amino acids. In nucleotides, the CDR3 is TGTGCCAGCTCACCACCGACAGGACCCTACGAGCAGTACTTC. Amino acids: CASSPPTGPYEQYF.